This entry concerns a single TCR beta chain. This receptor's antigen is unknown. Base quality data are lacking; no much larger clone is found one base away. Library preparation employed 5' RACE. The sequencer was an Illumina HiSeq 2500. The second PCR ran for roughly 6 to 11 cycles and used a J-beta primer mix along with a sample-barcoded 5' primer. A unique molecular identifier was introduced onto each TCR beta cDNA molecule by a template-switch 5' adaptor carrying 12 random nucleotides. Each sample yielded at least 2.5 million CDR3-containing paired-end reads. The Mint cDNA synthesis kit, primed by a TRBC-specific oligonucleotide, was used to synthesize first-strand cDNA from all RNA. All cDNA was treated with uracil-DNA glycosylase and then went through a first 18-cycle PCR with the universal primers M1SS and BC2_uni_R. Per the original workflow: Normalization of each sample was performed by random selection of 1 million high-quality reads, each carrying a distinct molecular identifier. Reads sharing molecular identifiers were discarded rather than binned into consensus sequences. MiTCR, with a Q25 quality threshold and the strictest error-elimination algorithm, was used for CDR3 identification, clonotype clustering and error correction. Lower-bound total TCR beta diversity was estimated with a nonparametric unseen species model using Euler transformation. TCRdb reworked the public reads: Q25 trimming with fastp, MiXCR clone assembly, productive beta chains retained. Entries are consolidated by CDR3 protein sequence, retaining the most common genes and DNA. The V and J calls reflect TCRdb's pipeline rather than the authors' work. Present in this sample are nearly 1 million distinct CDR3 sequences, about 53% of which were seen just once. Of the sample, 20% to 25% is held by the ten largest clones.

These data are taken from a study of blood T cells in healthy people across ages (dated by TCRdb to between 2014 and 2017). At the level of the whole study: In model experiments, template switching captured about one uniquely barcoded TCR beta cDNA molecule for every two T cells. To track age-related changes in TCR beta repertoire diversity, the study relied on deep sequencing normalized with unique cDNA molecular identifiers. Donors were grouped into four age groups: young (average about 15 years), middle-aged (less than 40), aged (roughly 62) and long-lived (approximately 78). Donors of different ages were randomly distributed across sequencing lanes to avoid experimental bias. The study analyzed two additional independent replicas of 1 million unique cDNA reads from the same blood draw for two donors, one aged 18 to 29 and one aged 80 or older. The full study reports these points: Observed TCR beta diversity correlated strongly with the percentage of naive T cells measured by flow cytometry. As age increased, observed TCR beta diversity per million T cells dropped in a roughly linear way, and a significant reduction was already evident by age roughly 36. Compared with the aged group, the long-lived group had more naive CD4+ T cells, fewer expanded clones and increased TCR diversity, a pattern suggesting age selection. Total diversity estimates from one million sequenced T cells were considered lower bounds and underestimates. The CMV infection status of donors was not known, potentially confounding age-related changes in expanded clonotypes. Because profiling used bulk unsorted PBMCs, naive and antigen-experienced compartments could not be compared conclusively.

The roughly 39 donors, aged about 6 to 95 years, were systemically healthy Caucasian individuals from Russia. Each donor gave ten milliliters of peripheral blood, collected into EDTA-treated Vacutainer tubes. Ficoll-Paque density-gradient centrifugation was used to isolate PBMCs, with at least 7 million per sample. Total RNA, at least 5 micrograms per sample, was extracted from PBMCs with Trizol reagent. Naive CD45RAhigh/CD27high T cell percentages were measured by flow cytometry on a PBMC aliquot from every donor. There are 15 amino acids in the CDR3, from cysteine to phenylalanine inclusive. Only the CDR3 region is kept as DNA, spanning 45 bases read in frame from base 1. According to the germline V gene (reference sequence), CDR1 reads DFQATT and CDR2 reads SNEGSKA. The V and J ends are trimmed by 0 bases and 4 bases, leaving 15 bases between them.

The clonotype comes from a woman aged 55-70 years in good health. The chain joins TRBV20-1 to TRBJ1-2, with an unclear D gene assignment. Sequencing used blood. Here the CDR3 is given as CSARDFRTRSYGYTF. In nucleotide form, the sequence is TGCAGTGCTAGAGATTTTCGTACACGTAGCTATGGCTACACCTTC.